This TCR beta chain was sequenced in a study of blood T cell repertoires in COVID-19. Notes on this clone: The sample holds other DNA sequences that translate to the same CDR3.

CDR3 length: 13 residues. Trimming removed 8 bases from V and 4 bases from J, with 14 bases in between. Germline lookup yields CDR1 MNHNY and CDR2 SVGAGI (reference sequence). The data were produced by immunoSEQ multiplex PCR, yet TCRdb's version contains in-frame clones alone and is incomplete. The sample lists roughly 100,000 clones, approximately 80% occurring once. The V call is TRBV6-6, the J call TRBJ1-1; no clear D gene. Sequencing was done on a sample of peripheral blood. This clonotype originated in a human donor in a cohort sampled during active or convalescent COVID-19. The CDR3 loop is CASSPPGGTEAFF. The CDR3 DNA is TGTGCCAGCTCTCCCCCCGGAGGCACTGAAGCTTTCTTT.